This T cell receptor (beta chain) is from a study of blood T cell repertoires in COVID-19. Across the whole study: PBMCs, B-cell-depleted T cells, or T cells provided the cDNA or gDNA that made up the material.

V was cut by 6 bases and J by 3 bases, with 9 bases left in between. Germline V CDR1 and CDR2: SNHLY, FYNNEI. This CDR3 spans 12 amino acids. In the authors' workflow: Scientists estimated how many nucleated cells there were by amplifying reference gene primers. The method was immunoSEQ multiplex PCR; TCRdb's version includes in-frame clones alone and lacks a portion of them. That table supplies the V and J calls and clone size; D and trimming were determined from the DNA. The repertoire includes 100,000 to 150,000 clones, about 89% of them detected once, and roughly 10% sits in the top ten. Seattle's cohort entered during active infection and was followed longitudinally.

The chain combines TRBV2 with TRBJ2-7; possible D gene TRBD1, 5 bases. This TCR derives from a woman in her sixties or seventies with COVID-19, enrolled during active disease. The sequenced sample consisted of peripheral blood. The CDR3 region is CASRPDSYEQYF. The CDR3 DNA reads TGTGCCAGCAGACCCGACAGCTACGAGCAGTACTTC.